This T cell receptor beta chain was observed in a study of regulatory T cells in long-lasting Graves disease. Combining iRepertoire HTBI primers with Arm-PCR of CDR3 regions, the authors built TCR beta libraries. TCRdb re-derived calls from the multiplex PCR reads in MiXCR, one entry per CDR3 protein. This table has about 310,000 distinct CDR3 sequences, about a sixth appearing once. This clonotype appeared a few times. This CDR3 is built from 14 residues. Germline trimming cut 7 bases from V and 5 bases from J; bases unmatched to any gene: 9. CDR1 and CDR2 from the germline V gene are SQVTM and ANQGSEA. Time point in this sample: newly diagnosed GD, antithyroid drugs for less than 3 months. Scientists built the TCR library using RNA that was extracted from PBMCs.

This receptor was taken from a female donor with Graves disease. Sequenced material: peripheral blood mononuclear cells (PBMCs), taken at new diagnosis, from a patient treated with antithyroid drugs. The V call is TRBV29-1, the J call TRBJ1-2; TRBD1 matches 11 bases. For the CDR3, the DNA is TGCAGCGCAAGAGGTGGGACAGGGGGATATGGCTACACCTTC. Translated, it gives CSARGGTGGYGYTF.